This T cell receptor (beta chain) was captured by sequencing in a study of T-cell reconstitution after alpha-beta-depleted transplantation in children. For TCRbeta, the library was prepared with unique molecular identifiers. TCRdb re-analysed the PCR reads in MiXCR, keeping a single row per CDR3 protein. The data show fewer than 750,000 distinct CDR3 sequences, under 25% seen once. This clonotype was found many times. V was shortened by 0 bases and J by 0 bases, with 10 bases between the two germline ends. The CDR3 length is 16 residues. Germline V lookup: CDR1 MNHEY, CDR2 SVGAGI. The sequenced sample was PBMCs, mostly from graft donor cells, obtained 360 days after TCRalphabeta/CD19-depleted stem cell transplant. The TCR originated in a boy younger than two who had a stem cell transplant for acute myeloid leukemia, so the T cells may come from the graft donor. The genes are TRBV6-5 and TRBJ2-3; D not certain. CDR3 DNA: TGTGCCAGCAGTTACTCCGACATCCCTAGCACAGATACGCAGTATTTT. It yields the protein CASSYSDIPSTDTQYF.